This T cell receptor (beta chain) emerged from a study of blood T cell repertoires in COVID-19. Study as a whole: PBMCs, B-cell-depleted T cells, or T cells provided the cDNA or gDNA that made up the material.

Libraries were prepared by immunoSEQ multiplex PCR; TCRdb keeps only in-frame clonotypes and omits some of them. The data show some 120,000 clones, with around 74% seen just once and less than 6.5% held by the top ten. Losses at the gene ends were 8 bases for V and 6 bases for J; bases not matched to a gene: 9. This CDR3 region has 13 residues. Germline assignment: CDR1 MNHEY and CDR2 SVGAGI. The source is a man in his fifties or sixties with acute or convalescent COVID-19. The rearrangement joins TRBV6-5 to TRBJ1-1, with 7 bases matching TRBD1. Sequencing was carried out using peripheral blood. The CDR3 reads CASFRQGWAEAFF. CDR3 nucleotides: TGTGCCAGCTTTAGACAGGGTTGGGCTGAAGCTTTCTTT.